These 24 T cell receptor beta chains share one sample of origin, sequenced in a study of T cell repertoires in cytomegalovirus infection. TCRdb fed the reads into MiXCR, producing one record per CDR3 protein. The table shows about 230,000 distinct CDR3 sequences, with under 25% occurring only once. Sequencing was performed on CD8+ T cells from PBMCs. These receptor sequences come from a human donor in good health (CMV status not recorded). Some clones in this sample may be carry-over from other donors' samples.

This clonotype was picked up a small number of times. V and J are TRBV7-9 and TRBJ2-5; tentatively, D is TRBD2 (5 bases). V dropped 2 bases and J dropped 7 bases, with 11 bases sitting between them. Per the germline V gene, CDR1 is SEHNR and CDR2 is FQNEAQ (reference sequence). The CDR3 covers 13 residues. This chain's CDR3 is CASSLITEGTQYF. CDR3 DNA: TGTGCCAGCAGCTTAATTACAGAGGGGACCCAGTACTTC.

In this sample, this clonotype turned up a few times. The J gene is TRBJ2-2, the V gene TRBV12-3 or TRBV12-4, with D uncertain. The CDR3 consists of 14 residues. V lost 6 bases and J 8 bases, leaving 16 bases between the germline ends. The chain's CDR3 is CASRPGLSAGELFF. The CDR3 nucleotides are TGTGCCAGCAGACCGGGCCTGTCTGCGGGGGAGCTGTTTTTT.

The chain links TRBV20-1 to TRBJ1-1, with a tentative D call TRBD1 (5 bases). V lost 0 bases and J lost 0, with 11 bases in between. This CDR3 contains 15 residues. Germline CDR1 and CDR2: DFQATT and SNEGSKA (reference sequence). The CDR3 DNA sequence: TGCAGTGCTAGAGATTTAGGGACCTTGAACACTGAAGCTTTCTTT. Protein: CSARDLGTLNTEAFF.

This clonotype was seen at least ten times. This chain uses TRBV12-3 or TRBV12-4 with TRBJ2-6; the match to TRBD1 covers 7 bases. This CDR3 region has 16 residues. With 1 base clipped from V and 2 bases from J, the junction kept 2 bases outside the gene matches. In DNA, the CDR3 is TGTGCCAGCAGTTTAGTGAGGGGGCCTGGGGCCAACGTCCTGACTTTC. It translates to CASSLVRGPGANVLTF.

DNA for the CDR3: TGCAGTGCTAGACCTACTTGGACAGGGGGAGAGACCCAGTACTTC. It yields the protein CSARPTWTGGETQYF. J is TRBJ2-5 and V is TRBV20-1; 10 bases align to TRBD1. The CDR3 sequence is 15 residues long. V trimming: 2 bases; J trimming: 4 bases; junction bases outside the gene matches: 7. Germline assignment: CDR1 DFQATT and CDR2 SNEGSKA (reference sequence).

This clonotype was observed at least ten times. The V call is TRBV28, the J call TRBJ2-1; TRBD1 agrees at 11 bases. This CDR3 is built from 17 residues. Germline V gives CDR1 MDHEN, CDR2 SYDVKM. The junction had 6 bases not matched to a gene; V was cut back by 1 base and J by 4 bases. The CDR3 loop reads CASSLSLGQGAYNEQFF. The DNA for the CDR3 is TGTGCCAGCAGTTTATCCCTCGGACAGGGGGCGTACAATGAGCAGTTCTTC.

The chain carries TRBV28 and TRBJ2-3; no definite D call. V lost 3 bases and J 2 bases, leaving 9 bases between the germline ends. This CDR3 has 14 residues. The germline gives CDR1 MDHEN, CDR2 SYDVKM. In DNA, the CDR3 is TGTGCCAGCAGTTTGGAATCAGCCACAGATACGCAGTATTTT. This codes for CASSLESATDTQYF.

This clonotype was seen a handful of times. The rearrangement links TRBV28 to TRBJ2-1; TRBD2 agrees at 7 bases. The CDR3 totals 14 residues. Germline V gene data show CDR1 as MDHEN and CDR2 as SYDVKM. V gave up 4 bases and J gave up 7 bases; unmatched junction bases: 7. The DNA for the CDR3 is TGTGCCAGCAGTTCCCCTTTCGGGGGGAATGAGCAGTTCTTC. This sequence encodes CASSSPFGGNEQFF.

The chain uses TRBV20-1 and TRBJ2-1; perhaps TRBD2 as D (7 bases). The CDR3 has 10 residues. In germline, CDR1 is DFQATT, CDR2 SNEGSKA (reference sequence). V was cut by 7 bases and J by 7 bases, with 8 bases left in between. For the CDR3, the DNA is TGCAGTGAGGGGGGGAATGAGCAGTTCTTC. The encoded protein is CSEGGNEQFF.

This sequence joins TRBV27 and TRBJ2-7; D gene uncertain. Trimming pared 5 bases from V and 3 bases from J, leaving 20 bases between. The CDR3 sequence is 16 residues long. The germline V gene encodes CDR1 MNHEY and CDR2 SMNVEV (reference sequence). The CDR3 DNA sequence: TGTGCCAGCAGTCAACCGACAATTACCGGCCACTACGAGCAGTACTTC. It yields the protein CASSQPTITGHYEQYF.

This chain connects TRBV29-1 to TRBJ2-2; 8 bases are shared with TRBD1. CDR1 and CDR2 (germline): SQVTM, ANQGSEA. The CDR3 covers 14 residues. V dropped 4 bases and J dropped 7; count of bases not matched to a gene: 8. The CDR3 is CSVGTGIGSGELFF. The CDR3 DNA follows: TGCAGCGTTGGGACAGGGATCGGGAGCGGGGAGCTGTTTTTT.

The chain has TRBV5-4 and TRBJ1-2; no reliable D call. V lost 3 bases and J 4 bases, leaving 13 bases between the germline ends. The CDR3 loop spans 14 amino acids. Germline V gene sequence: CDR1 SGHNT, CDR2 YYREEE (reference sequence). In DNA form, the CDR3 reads TGTGCCAGCAGCTACATCAGCCCTTCCTATGGCTACACCTTC. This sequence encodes CASSYISPSYGYTF.

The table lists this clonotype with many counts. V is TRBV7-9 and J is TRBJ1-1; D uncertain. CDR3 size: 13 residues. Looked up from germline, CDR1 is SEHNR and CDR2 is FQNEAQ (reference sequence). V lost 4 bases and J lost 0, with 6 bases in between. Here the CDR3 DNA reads TGTGCCAGCAGCTCCACTATGAACACTGAAGCTTTCTTT. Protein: CASSSTMNTEAFF.

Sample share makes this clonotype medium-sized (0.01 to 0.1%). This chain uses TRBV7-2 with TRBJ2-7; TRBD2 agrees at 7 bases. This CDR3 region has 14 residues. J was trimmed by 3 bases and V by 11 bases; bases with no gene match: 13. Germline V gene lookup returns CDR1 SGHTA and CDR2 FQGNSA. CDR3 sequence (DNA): TGTGCCTGTTCTGAGGGCGGGGGAGGCTACGAGCAGTACTTC. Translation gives CACSEGGGGYEQYF.

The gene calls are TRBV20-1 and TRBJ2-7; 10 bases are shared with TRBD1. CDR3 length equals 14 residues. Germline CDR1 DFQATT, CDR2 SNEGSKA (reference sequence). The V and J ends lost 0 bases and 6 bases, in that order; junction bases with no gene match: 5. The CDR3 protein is CSARDGTGEGEQYF. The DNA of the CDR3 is TGCAGTGCTAGAGATGGGACAGGGGAGGGCGAGCAGTACTTC.

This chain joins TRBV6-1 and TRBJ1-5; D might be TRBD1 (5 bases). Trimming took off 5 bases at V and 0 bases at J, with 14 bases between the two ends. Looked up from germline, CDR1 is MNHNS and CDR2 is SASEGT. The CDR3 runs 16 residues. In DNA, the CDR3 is TGTGCCAGCAGTTACGCGGGACTTTATAGCAATCAGCCCCAGCATTTT. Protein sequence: CASSYAGLYSNQPQHF.

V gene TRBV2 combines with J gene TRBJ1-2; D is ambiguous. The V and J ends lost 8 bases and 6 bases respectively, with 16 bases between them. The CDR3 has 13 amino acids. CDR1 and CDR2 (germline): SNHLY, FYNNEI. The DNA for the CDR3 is TGTGCCAGCCCGACATCGGCGGTGGATGGCTACACCTTC. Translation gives CASPTSAVDGYTF. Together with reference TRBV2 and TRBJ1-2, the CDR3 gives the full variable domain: EPEVTQTPSHQVTQMGQEVILRCVPISNHLYFYWYRQILGQKVEFLVSFYNNEISEKSEIFDDQFSVERPDGSNFTLKIRSTKLEDSAMYFCASPTSAVDGYTFGSGTRLTVV.

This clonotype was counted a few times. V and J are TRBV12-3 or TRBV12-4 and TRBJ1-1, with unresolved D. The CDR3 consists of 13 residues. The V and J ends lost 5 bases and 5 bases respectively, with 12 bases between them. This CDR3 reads CASSLIGSTEAFF. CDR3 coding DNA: TGTGCCAGCAGTCTTATTGGGTCAACTGAAGCTTTCTTT.

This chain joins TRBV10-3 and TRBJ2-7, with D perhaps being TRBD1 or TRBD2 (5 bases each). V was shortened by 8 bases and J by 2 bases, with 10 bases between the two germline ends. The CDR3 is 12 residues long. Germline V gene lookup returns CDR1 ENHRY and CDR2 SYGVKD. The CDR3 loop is CAIGTLPYEQYF. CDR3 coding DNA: TGTGCCATCGGGACCCTGCCCTACGAGCAGTACTTC.

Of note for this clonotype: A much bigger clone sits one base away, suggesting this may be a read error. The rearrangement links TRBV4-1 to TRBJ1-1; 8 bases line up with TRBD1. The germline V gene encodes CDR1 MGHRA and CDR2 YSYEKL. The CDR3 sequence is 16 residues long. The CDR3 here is CASNQVYGRGRGEAFF. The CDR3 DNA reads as TGCGCCAGCAACCAAGTATATGGCAGGGGGCGAGGTGAAGCTTTCTTT.

The CDR3 coding sequence is TGTGCCAGCAGGACTAGCGGGGGCGAGCAGTACTTC. Amino acid sequence: CASRTSGGEQYF. This chain joins TRBV2 and TRBJ2-7, with 12 nucleotides matching TRBD2. This CDR3 region has 12 residues. Per germline, CDR1 SNHLY and CDR2 FYNNEI. The junction had 0 bases not matched to a gene; V was cut back by 6 bases and J by 6 bases.

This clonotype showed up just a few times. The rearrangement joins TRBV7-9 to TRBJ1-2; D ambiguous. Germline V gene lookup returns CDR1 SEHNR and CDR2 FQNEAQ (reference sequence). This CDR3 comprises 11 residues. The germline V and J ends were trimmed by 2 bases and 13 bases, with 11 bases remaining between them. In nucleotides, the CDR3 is TGTGCCAGCAGCTTAATGGCAGAATCCACCTTC. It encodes CASSLMAESTF.

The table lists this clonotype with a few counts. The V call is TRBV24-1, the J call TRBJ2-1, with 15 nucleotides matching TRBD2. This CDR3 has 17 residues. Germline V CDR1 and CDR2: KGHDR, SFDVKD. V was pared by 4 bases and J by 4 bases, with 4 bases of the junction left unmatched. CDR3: CATSEGTSGGNYNEQFF. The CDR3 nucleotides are TGTGCCACCAGTGAAGGGACTAGCGGGGGGAATTACAATGAGCAGTTCTTC.

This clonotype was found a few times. The CDR3: CASSLTPGPQETQYF. The DNA for the CDR3 is TGTGCCAGCAGTCTCACACCGGGACCCCAAGAGACCCAGTACTTC. The chain joins TRBV28 to TRBJ2-5, with D tentatively TRBD1 or TRBD2 (5 bases each). The V end was cut by 5 bases, the J end by 1 base, with 14 bases between. CDR1 is MDHEN, CDR2 SYDVKM, per germline. This CDR3 is built from 15 residues. Full variable domain (missing parts from reference TRBV28 and TRBJ2-5): DVKVTQSSRYLVKRTGEKVFLECVQDMDHENMFWYRQDPGLGLRLIYFSYDVKMKEKGDIPEGYSVSREKKERFSLILESASTNQTSMYLCASSLTPGPQETQYFGPGTRLLVL.